What follows are 27 T cell receptor beta chains derived from one specimen sequenced in a study of T cells expressing NK-cell markers. TCRdb re-called the 5' RACE reads and shows each CDR3 protein once, DNA omitted. Its listing shows 200,000 to 300,000 distinct CDR3 sequences. The specimen was blood T cells: a sorted CD56 or NKG2C T cell subset, CD4+ or CD8+ T cells, or bulk PBMC T cells (not recorded which). All receptors derive from a man between 18 and 35 years old in good health.

The chain links TRBV19 to TRBJ1-2; TCRdb returns TRBD1, unconfirmable since there is no DNA. Germline loops: CDR1 LNHDA, CDR2 SQIVND (reference sequence). This CDR3 is 14 amino acids long. CDR3 region: CASRTDWGSYGYTF.

The chain links TRBV5-1 to TRBJ2-3; the D gene TCRdb calls, TRBD2, cannot be checked with no DNA. Germline CDR1 and CDR2: SGHRS and YFSETQ. This CDR3 contains 17 residues. The CDR3 loop reads CASSFGVGSGRSDTQYF.

The chain is built from TRBV4-3 and TRBJ1-5; TCRdb's D call, TRBD1, is unchecked because there is no DNA. The CDR3 length is 16 residues. Germline loops: CDR1 LGHNA, CDR2 YSLEER. The CDR3 is CASSQEGGDSNQPQHF.

V and J are TRBV20-1 and TRBJ2-1; TCRdb picks TRBD1, but there is no DNA to check that call. Germline values: CDR1 DFQATT, CDR2 SNEGSKA (reference sequence). The CDR3 sequence is 14 residues long. The CDR3 protein is CSVLGLPSVAEQFF.

This chain links TRBV5-1 with TRBJ2-3; no DNA is available, so the TRBD2 call from TCRdb remains unchecked. The CDR3 spans 16 residues. Germline-derived CDR1 and CDR2 are SGHRS and YFSETQ. CDR3 residues: CASSQTSGRVSDTQYF.

This sequence joins TRBV6-2 or TRBV6-3 and TRBJ2-7; the D gene TCRdb calls, TRBD1, cannot be checked with no DNA. The germline V gene encodes CDR1 MNHEY and CDR2 SVGEGT. The CDR3 has 12 amino acids. The CDR3 reads CASWRQGNEQYF.

V usage is TRBV12-3 or TRBV12-4 and J usage is TRBJ2-7; the TRBD2 assignment by TCRdb is unverifiable without DNA. The CDR3 spans 19 residues. The chain's CDR3 is CASSQTQERLKRETYEQYF.

V and J are TRBV19 and TRBJ2-1; the D call of TRBD2 rests on TCRdb alone, since no DNA is present to check it. The CDR3 spans 15 residues. The V gene's germline CDR1 is LNHDA and CDR2 SQIVND (reference sequence). CDR3 residues: CASSIGGEWGNEQFF.

The chain uses TRBV2 and TRBJ2-2; the TCRdb call, TRBD2, lacks DNA for checking. Germline V CDR1 and CDR2: SNHLY, FYNNEI. The CDR3 consists of 13 residues. CDR3 sequence reads: CASGRGGTGELFF. Full variable domain (remainder filled in from reference TRBV2 and TRBJ2-2): EPEVTQTPSHQVTQMGQEVILRCVPISNHLYFYWYRQILGQKVEFLVSFYNNEISEKSEIFDDQFSVERPDGSNFTLKIRSTKLEDSAMYFCASGRGGTGELFFGEGSRLTVL.

The rearrangement links TRBV6-1 to TRBJ2-5; the D call from TCRdb, TRBD2, cannot be confirmed without DNA. Germline V gene lookup returns CDR1 MNHNS and CDR2 SASEGT. The CDR3 has 18 amino acids. This chain's CDR3 is CASSPRLAGLILRETQYF.

The J gene is TRBJ2-3, the V gene TRBV12-3 or TRBV12-4; TCRdb outputs TRBD2, but without DNA this stays unchecked. CDR3 length: 15 amino acids. CDR3 sequence reads: CASSPGTSGIGTQYF.

The chain combines TRBV19 with TRBJ2-1; TCRdb returns TRBD1, unconfirmable since there is no DNA. CDR1 is LNHDA, CDR2 SQIVND, per germline (reference sequence). CDR3 length: 13 residues. The CDR3 spells CASSIPGARGQFF.

The chain joins TRBV12-3 or TRBV12-4 to TRBJ2-5; TCRdb outputs TRBD1, but without DNA this stays unchecked. This CDR3 has 16 amino acids. This CDR3 is CASRDWGRGGQETQYF.

The chain links TRBV24-1 to TRBJ2-1; TCRdb names TRBD2, which stays unverified in the absence of DNA. This CDR3 is 16 amino acids long. Germline loops: CDR1 KGHDR, CDR2 SFDVKD. The CDR3 loop reads CATSDLAGGPDNEQFF.

V gene TRBV12-3 or TRBV12-4 combines with J gene TRBJ2-2; the D gene TCRdb calls, TRBD2, cannot be checked with no DNA. This CDR3 contains 16 residues. The CDR3 here is CASSPPAGAVTGELFF.

The V and J genes are TRBV7-3 and TRBJ1-1. The CDR3 extends over 13 amino acids. Per germline, CDR1 SGHTA and CDR2 FQGTGA. CDR3 sequence: CASSPTSGTEAFF.

The CDR3 loop is CAITAGVSHVSGNTIYF. The V and J genes are TRBV10-3 and TRBJ1-3; TCRdb's assignment of TRBD1 cannot be checked, as there is no DNA. Germline V gene lookup returns CDR1 ENHRY and CDR2 SYGVKD. CDR3 length equals 17 residues.

The chain is built from TRBV30 and TRBJ2-2; TCRdb gives TRBD2 as the D gene, but with no DNA this cannot be confirmed. The CDR3 is 16 amino acids. Germline-derived CDR1 and CDR2 are GTSNPN and SVGIG (reference sequence). CDR3 protein: CAWSPGLAGGPGELFF.

The J gene is TRBJ2-1, the V gene TRBV5-1; TCRdb outputs TRBD1, but without DNA this stays unchecked. The germline CDR1 and CDR2 sequences are SGHRS and YFSETQ. This CDR3 has 15 residues. This chain's CDR3 is CASSSTGILDNEQFF.

J is TRBJ1-1 and V is TRBV25-1. The germline V gene has CDR1 MGHDK and CDR2 SYGVNS. The CDR3 runs to 11 residues. CDR3 residues: CASSVRRVAFF.

The gene calls are TRBV10-2 and TRBJ2-2; lacking DNA, the TRBD2 call made by TCRdb goes unchecked. The CDR3 is 14 residues long. The V gene's germline CDR1 is WSHSY and CDR2 SAAADI. This chain's CDR3 is CASGTSLDTGELFF.

The chain couples TRBV12-3 or TRBV12-4 to TRBJ2-7; TCRdb gives TRBD2 as the D gene, but with no DNA this cannot be confirmed. The CDR3 runs 12 residues. The CDR3 sequence is CASMARAWEQYF.

The rearrangement joins TRBV5-6 to TRBJ2-7; the TCRdb D gene call, TRBD1, has no DNA to confirm it. The CDR3 extends over 14 amino acids. Germline lookup yields CDR1 SGHDT and CDR2 YYEEEE. The CDR3 sequence: CASRASGTSYEQYF.

The V gene is TRBV6-2 or TRBV6-3, the J gene TRBJ2-2; TCRdb names TRBD1, which stays unverified in the absence of DNA. The CDR3 consists of 16 residues. The germline CDR1 and CDR2 sequences are MNHEY and SVGEGT. CDR3 sequence reads: CASSYATGENTGELFF.

This chain joins TRBV5-4 and TRBJ2-3; TCRdb proposes TRBD2, but this gene call is untestable without DNA. Germline V CDR1 and CDR2: SGHNT, YYREEE (reference sequence). The CDR3 has 17 amino acids. The CDR3 loop is CASSLAGAGGVTDTQYF.

V gene TRBV7-2 combines with J gene TRBJ2-7. This CDR3 region has 14 residues. CDR1 and CDR2 from the germline V gene are SGHTA and FQGNSA. CDR3 protein: CASSFSGLGYEQYF. The full variable domain, rest sourced from reference TRBV7-2 and TRBJ2-7, is GAGVSQSPSNKVTEKGKDVELRCDPISGHTALYWYRQSLGQGLEFLIYFQGNSAPDKSGLPSDRFSAERTGGSVSTLTIQRTQQEDSAVYLCASSFSGLGYEQYFGPGTRLTVT.

J is TRBJ2-1 and V is TRBV12-3 or TRBV12-4; TCRdb lists TRBD1, though no DNA is available to test this call. The length of the CDR3 is 15 residues. The CDR3 reads CASSLAGGRHNEQFF.